Sequencing of this T cell receptor beta chain was carried out in a study of identical twins. This clonotype turned up a few times. The CDR3 has 17 residues. Trimming left V 1 base short and J 4 bases short, with 18 bases between. The germline CDR1 and CDR2 sequences are MGHDK and SYGVNS. TCRdb ran MiXCR on the 5' RACE reads and lists one entry per CDR3 protein. This table holds about 520,000 distinct CDR3 sequences, less than 25% found once. The data were also submitted as part of a second study, on T cells expressing NK-cell markers.

This TCR came from a woman aged 18-35 years in good health. The chain recombines TRBV25-1 with TRBJ2-3; tentative D call: TRBD2 (6 bases). Sequenced material: CD4+ T cells sorted from blood. The DNA of the CDR3 is TGTGCCAGCAGTGAATGGGGTAGCGGAAAGACCTCAGATACGCAGTATTTT. Translation gives CASSEWGSGKTSDTQYF.